The rows below give T cell receptor beta chains drawn from one sample of a study of regulatory T cells in long-lasting Graves disease. TCRdb re-called the multiplex PCR reads with MiXCR, one entry per CDR3 protein. The repertoire holds nearly 350,000 distinct CDR3 sequences, with 15% to 20% as singletons. The source was peripheral blood mononuclear cells (PBMCs), collected when the disease was refractory, from a patient treated with antithyroid drugs. Receptors originate from a female donor with Graves disease. CDR3s include the opening cysteine and the closing phenylalanine or tryptophan. The order of the fields is CDR3 length, D gene, J gene, V gene, clone size, CDR3 DNA, CDR3 protein. A D gene is named only where the DNA matches it firmly. Size is omitted from some rows. Given values are once, few, many or a class for expanded clones.

14 - TRBJ1-2 TRBV11-2 many TGTGCCAGCAGCTTACTACTGAGTAACTATGGCTACACCTTC CASSLLLSNYGYTF
13 - TRBJ2-5 TRBV28 many TGTGCCAGCAGTTTGACAGGGAGGGAGACCCAGTACTTC CASSLTGRETQYF
16 - TRBJ2-5 TRBV6-1 many TGTGCCAGCAGTGAAGCGGAGATGAGGGAATTAAAGACCCAGTACTTC CASSEAEMRELKTQYF
14 TRBD1 TRBJ2-2 TRBV2 many TGTGCCAGCAGGGGAGGACAGGGCACCGGGGAGCTGTTTTTT CASRGGQGTGELFF
12 TRBD1 TRBJ2-4 TRBV5-1 - TGCGCCAGCAGCTTGCTTCCGGGACAGGAGTACTTC CASSLLPGQEYF
15 - TRBJ2-4 TRBV11-2 many TGTGCCAGCAGCTTCTCCGAGGGAGCCAAAAACATTCAGTACTTC CASSFSEGAKNIQYF
16 TRBD2 TRBJ2-1 TRBV20-1 - TGCAGTGCTTCACCATCGACTAGCGCGTACTACAATGAGCAGTTCTTC CSASPSTSAYYNEQFF
13 - TRBJ1-6 TRBV30 many TGTGCCTGGAGTGGGATGTATAATTCACCCCTCCACTTT CAWSGMYNSPLHF
11 - TRBJ1-1 TRBV19 few TGTGCCAGTGCTGTTGACACTGAAGCTTTCTTT CASAVDTEAFF
13 TRBD1 TRBJ1-2 TRBV29-1 many TGCAGCGTTAGGGACAGGGAGAAGTATGGCTACACCTTC CSVRDREKYGYTF
16 TRBD1 TRBJ1-6 TRBV7-2 many TGTGCCAGCAGCCAACAGGGGGGTTCCTATAATTCACCCCTCCACTTT CASSQQGGSYNSPLHF
14 - TRBJ2-7 TRBV4-1 - TGCGCCAGCAGCTTCCGACCGGAATCCTACGAGCAGTACTTC CASSFRPESYEQYF
16 - TRBJ2-7 TRBV12-3/TRBV12-4 - TGTGCCAGCAGCCACCCTACCCCTAGCCCTTACTACGAGCAGTACTTC CASSHPTPSPYYEQYF
16 TRBD1 TRBJ1-2 TRBV15 many TGTGCCACCAGCAGAGATTCGGGACAGGGCAACTATGGCTACACCTTC CATSRDSGQGNYGYTF
18 - TRBJ1-3 TRBV11-1 - TGTGCCAGCAGCTTAAAGTTGGGACAAAGCCCCTCTGGAAACACCATATATTTT CASSLKLGQSPSGNTIYF